This TCR beta chain was recovered during a study of response to subunit inactivated influenza vaccine. Study-level points and caveats: Each seasonal influenza vaccination, the authors suggested, recruits few new T cells.

TCRdb called the RT-PCR reads again in MiXCR, with one record for every CDR3 protein. This table holds roughly 500,000 distinct CDR3 sequences, roughly 23% found once. CDR3 length: 15 amino acids. Germline lookup yields CDR1 LGHDT and CDR2 YNNKEL (reference sequence). The V end lost 3 bases, the J end lost 5 bases, and 16 bases lay between the germline ends. With respect to this clonotype: Its antigen is as yet unknown.

The same data also went into a second study, on T cells expressing NK-cell markers. That report notes: Synthesis of TCR beta cDNA relied on 5'RACE template switching carrying UMIs. CD3+CD56+NKG2C+, CD3+CD56+NKG2C- and CD3+CD56-NKG2C+ T cells, once sorted, supplied the TCR beta repertoires. The authors applied an anti-gamma-delta TCR antibody in several experiments, and it restricted sorting to alpha-beta TCR T cells. Whether expanded NKG2C+ T cell clones recognized HCMV stayed uncertain.

The clonotype originates from a man aged 50-60 years who received an inactivated influenza vaccine. This material consisted of CD4+ T cells sorted from PBMCs, taken about 13 days after vaccination. The chain recombines TRBV3-1 with TRBJ2-5; no definite D call. The CDR3 spells CASSQIALGKETQYF. DNA for the CDR3: TGTGCCAGCAGCCAGATCGCTCTAGGAAAGGAGACCCAGTACTTC.